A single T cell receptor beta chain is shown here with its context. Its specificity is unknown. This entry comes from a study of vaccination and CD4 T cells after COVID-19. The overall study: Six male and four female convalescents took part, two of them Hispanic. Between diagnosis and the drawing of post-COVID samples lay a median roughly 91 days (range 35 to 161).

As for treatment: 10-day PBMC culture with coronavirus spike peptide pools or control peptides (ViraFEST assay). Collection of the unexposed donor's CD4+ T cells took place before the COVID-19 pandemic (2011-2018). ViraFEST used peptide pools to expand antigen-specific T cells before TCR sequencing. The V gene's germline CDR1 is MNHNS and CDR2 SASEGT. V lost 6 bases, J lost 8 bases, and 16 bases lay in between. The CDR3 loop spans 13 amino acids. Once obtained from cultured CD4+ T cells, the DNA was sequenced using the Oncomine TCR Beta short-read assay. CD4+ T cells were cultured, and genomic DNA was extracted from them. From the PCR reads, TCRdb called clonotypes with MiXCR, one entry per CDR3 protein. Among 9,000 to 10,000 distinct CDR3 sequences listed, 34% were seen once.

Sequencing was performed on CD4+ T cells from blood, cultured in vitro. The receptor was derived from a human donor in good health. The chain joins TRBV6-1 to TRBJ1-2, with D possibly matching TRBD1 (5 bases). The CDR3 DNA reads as TGTGCCAGCAGGGGAACGGGACCCAGCGGCTACACCTTC. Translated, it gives CASRGTGPSGYTF.